This entry lists 9 T cell receptor beta chains sequenced from one sample in a study of response to subunit inactivated influenza vaccine. TCRdb analysed the RT-PCR reads with MiXCR anew, one entry per CDR3 protein. The sample shows hundreds of thousands of distinct CDR3 sequences, about 25% of them seen only once. Source: CD4+ T cells sorted from PBMCs, taken more than 4 days after vaccination. The receptors come from a man aged 50 to 60 who received an inactivated influenza vaccine.

The rearrangement links TRBV2 to TRBJ2-1; the D gene is possibly TRBD2 (5 bases). V was pared by 6 bases and J by 7 bases, with 16 bases between. Germline V lookup: CDR1 SNHLY, CDR2 FYNNEI. The length of the CDR3 is 14 residues. The CDR3: CASRNSLVRNEQFF. As DNA, the CDR3 is TGTGCCAGCAGGAATTCACTAGTAAGAAATGAGCAGTTCTTC.

The chain has TRBV7-8 and TRBJ2-3; D is possibly TRBD2 (5 bases). Germline CDR1 reads SGHVS; CDR2 reads FQNEAQ. The germline V and J ends were trimmed by 5 bases and 2 bases, with 20 bases remaining between them. The CDR3 loop spans 17 amino acids. The CDR3 loop reads CASSPHVSVIVTDTQYF. The CDR3 nucleotides are TGTGCCAGCAGCCCCCACGTTAGCGTTATTGTCACAGATACGCAGTATTTT.

The rearrangement joins TRBV7-2 to TRBJ2-1; D is unresolved. The CDR3 has 14 amino acids. CDR1 and CDR2 (germline): SGHTA, FQGNSA. Trimming cost V 6 bases and J 0 bases, with 9 bases left between them. CDR3 amino acids: CASRRVGSYNEQFF. CDR3 coding DNA: TGTGCCAGCAGACGGGTTGGCTCCTACAATGAGCAGTTCTTC.

This clonotype showed up just a few times. This chain connects TRBV12-3 or TRBV12-4 to TRBJ2-7, with 8 bases that match TRBD1. J gave up 3 bases and V 2 bases, and 3 bases lay outside the gene matches. There are 14 residues in the CDR3. The CDR3: CASSLNTGGYEQYF. The CDR3 DNA reads as TGTGCCAGCAGTTTAAATACAGGGGGCTACGAGCAGTACTTC.

This clonotype has only a few counts. The rearrangement joins TRBV24-1 to TRBJ2-3; the D gene is possibly TRBD1 (6 bases). This CDR3 is built from 16 residues. Trimming removed 9 bases at V and 1 base at J, with 19 bases between. CDR1 is KGHDR and CDR2 is SFDVKD in the germline V gene. The CDR3 DNA reads as TGTGCCACCGCATCATCCGGAGCAGGGGGCACAGATACGCAGTATTTT. Translation: CATASSGAGGTDTQYF.

Only a few counts were recorded for this clonotype. The chain employs TRBV12-3 or TRBV12-4 and TRBJ2-5, with 9 nucleotides matching TRBD1. With V trimmed by 3 bases and J by 5 bases, 4 bases remained unmatched. The CDR3 runs 14 residues. CDR3 coding DNA: TGTGCCAGCAGTTTCCGGGACAGGGACGAGACCCAGTACTTC. It translates to CASSFRDRDETQYF.

The chain has TRBV28 and TRBJ2-3; 7 nucleotides align to TRBD1. This CDR3 has 15 amino acids. CDR1 is MDHEN and CDR2 is SYDVKM in the germline V gene. V lost 4 bases and J lost 1; bases outside the gene matches: 5. CDR3: CASSSPGTGTDTQYF. The CDR3 region has the DNA TGTGCCAGCAGTTCCCCCGGGACAGGCACAGATACGCAGTATTTT.

J is TRBJ2-1 and V is TRBV20-1, with a weak D call TRBD2 (7 bases). The ends were cut back, 0 bases at V and 8 bases at J, with 14 bases in the middle. The CDR3 has 14 amino acids. In germline, CDR1 is DFQATT, CDR2 SNEGSKA (reference sequence). This chain's CDR3 is CSARDPGGIDEQFF. Written as DNA, the CDR3 is TGCAGTGCTAGAGATCCGGGGGGCATTGATGAGCAGTTCTTC.

The rearrangement joins TRBV7-9 to TRBJ2-7; 7 nucleotides match TRBD2. Germline V gene sequence: CDR1 SEHNR, CDR2 FQNEAQ (reference sequence). The CDR3 totals 13 residues. The V segment lost 4 bases and the J segment 9 bases; nucleotides outside the gene matches: 9. The DNA for the CDR3 is TGTGCCAGCAGCTCCAGCGGGGCCGTGGGGCAGTACTTC. This encodes CASSSSGAVGQYF.